This passage covers 8 T cell receptor beta chains from one sample sequenced in a study of blood T cell repertoires in COVID-19. The table came from immunoSEQ multiplex PCR; TCRdb's copy has only in-frame clones and leaves some out. Found here are some 350,000 clones, 87% of them singletons; the top ten hold about 6.3%. Sequencing was carried out using peripheral blood. Receptor source: a woman in her fifties or sixties with COVID-19, enrolled during active disease.

V gene TRBV18 combines with J gene TRBJ1-1; the D gene is possibly TRBD1 (5 bases). With 2 bases removed from V and 8 bases from J, the gap between germline ends came to 9 bases. The CDR3 length is 12 residues. Germline values: CDR1 KGHSH, CDR2 LQKENI. CDR3 in amino acids: CASSPLQAEAFF. In DNA, the CDR3 is TGTGCCAGCTCACCATTACAGGCCGAAGCTTTCTTT.

The rearrangement links TRBV19 to TRBJ2-5, with TRBD1 matching 11 bases. The CDR3 covers 15 residues. Germline loops: CDR1 LNHDA, CDR2 SQIVND (reference sequence). Germline trimming cut 8 bases from V and 5 bases from J; bases unmatched to any gene: 10. The CDR3 loop is CASGNIGQGAETQYF. The CDR3 DNA sequence: TGTGCCAGTGGTAACATTGGACAGGGGGCCGAGACCCAGTACTTC.

The chain employs TRBV5-1 and TRBJ1-6; 11 nucleotides agree with TRBD1. CDR1 SGHRS and CDR2 YFSETQ come from the germline V gene. With V trimmed by 0 bases and J by 3 bases, 2 bases remained unmatched. The CDR3 has 17 amino acids. The CDR3 sequence is CASSLGTGGHYNSPLHF. CDR3 bases: TGCGCCAGCAGCTTGGGGACAGGGGGCCACTATAATTCACCCCTCCACTTT.

The gene calls are TRBV19 and TRBJ1-2, with 8 bases matching TRBD1. Germline CDR1 reads LNHDA; CDR2 reads SQIVND (reference sequence). Germline trimming cut 5 bases from V and 8 bases from J; bases unmatched to any gene: 13. The CDR3 runs to 15 residues. DNA of the CDR3: TGTGCCAGTAGTGTGAGTGGACAGGGAGTATACGGCTACACCTTC. Amino acid sequence: CASSVSGQGVYGYTF.

About this clone itself: This specimen includes other DNA sequences encoding the same CDR3. This sequence joins TRBV9 and TRBJ2-1; 10 bases map to TRBD2. The CDR3 extends over 17 amino acids. J lost 1 base, V lost 2 bases, and 6 bases had no gene match. Per the germline V gene, CDR1 is SGDLS and CDR2 is YYNGEE. The CDR3 DNA is TGTGCCAGCAGCGTTAGACTAGCGGGCGGGTCCTACAATGAGCAGTTCTTC. Protein sequence: CASSVRLAGGSYNEQFF. The full variable domain, completed using reference TRBV9 and TRBJ2-1, is DSGVTQTPKHLITATGQRVTLRCSPRSGDLSVYWYQQSLDQGLQFLIQYYNGEERAKGNILERFSAQQFPDLHSELNLSSLELGDSALYFCASSVRLAGGSYNEQFFGPGTRLTVL.

J is TRBJ2-7 and V is TRBV25-1; TRBD2 might be the D (6 bases). V was trimmed by 10 bases and J by 4 bases, leaving 17 bases between them. Per the germline V gene, CDR1 is MGHDK and CDR2 is SYGVNS. The CDR3 sequence is 13 residues long. The CDR3 spells CATALRGKYEQYF. In DNA form, the CDR3 reads TGTGCCACCGCCCTACGGGGGAAGTACGAGCAGTACTTC.

A few counts support this clone. The V call is TRBV7-2, the J call TRBJ1-6; D not certain. The CDR3 is 14 residues long. V was clipped by 1 base and J by 7 bases, with 8 bases between them. Per germline, CDR1 SGHTA and CDR2 FQGNSA. The CDR3: CASSLVTANSPLHF. CDR3 nucleotide sequence: TGTGCCAGCAGCTTAGTAACAGCCAATTCACCCCTCCACTTT.

This clone occurred once. V gene TRBV29-1 combines with J gene TRBJ2-1; unclear D gene. The CDR3 extends over 13 amino acids. Between the trimmed V and J ends, which lost 5 bases and 5 bases, there was a span of 13 bases. Germline CDR1 and CDR2: SQVTM and ANQGSEA. The DNA of the CDR3 is TGCAGCGTTACTCCCCGAGTCGACAATGAGCAGTTCTTC. Translated, it gives CSVTPRVDNEQFF.